Listed below are T cell receptor beta chains from one sample, sequenced in a study of human versus mouse CDR3 diversity and MHC coevolution. Some clones are missing from TCRdb's copy, which holds only in-frame ones; the method was immunoSEQ multiplex PCR. The table includes tens of thousands of clones, 85% to 95% detected once. Sequenced input: naive CD4+ T cells from blood. These receptors were obtained from a person aged 25 to 69 in good health. Each CDR3 is given without its conserved first and last residue.

j_call v_call cdr3_aa
TRBJ2-1 TRBV5-4 ASSPGQGNEQF
TRBJ1-6 TRBV30 AWSEGQGGNSPLH
TRBJ1-1 TRBV5-1 ASSQAGNTEAF
TRBJ2-3 TRBV7-9 ASSQGGGPNTQY
TRBJ2-2 TRBV30 AWSVNGELF
TRBJ2-2 TRBV12-2 ASRSLIGLAGGRSTGELF
TRBJ1-3 TRBV6-5 ASSQTGVGNTIY
TRBJ2-7 TRBV5-4 ASSSLAGASYEQY
TRBJ2-7 TRBV21-1 ASSRSGRVSYEQY
TRBJ1-5 TRBV6-1 ASSLRQSNQPQH
TRBJ1-5 TRBV2 ASSYSQPQH
TRBJ1-2 TRBV15 ATSRDNGVWGNYGYT
TRBJ2-7 TRBV6-5 ASSYASGSPYEQY
TRBJ1-6 TRBV6-5 ASSSGGQSPLH
NA TRBV5-4 ASISLDILSYEQY
TRBJ1-1 TRBV29-1 SALSDRMNTEAF
TRBJ2-7 TRBV5-3 ARSLAVDRGLGEYEQY
TRBJ2-7 TRBV10-3 AISIGGGEQY
TRBJ2-3 TRBV6-6 ASSSFPDTQY
TRBJ2-5 TRBV18 ASSPPGAEETQY
TRBJ1-1 TRBV2 ASSEARATGGFEAF
TRBJ2-3 TRBV5-1 ASSPLAGGSFDTQY